One sample yielded the 11 T cell receptor beta chains listed below, sequenced in a study of T cells in Graves' hyperthyroidism and ophthalmopathy. It was RNA transcripts that yielded the amplified TCR beta CDR3 regions. A first-round RT-PCR of the TCR CDR3 used the HTBI primer set. Each CDR3 protein gets one entry after TCRdb re-called the multiplex PCR reads with MiXCR. The sample lists about 300,000 distinct CDR3 sequences, roughly 20% occurring once. The sample consisted of blood. The receptors come from a man aged 45-65 years with Graves' ophthalmopathy.

V is TRBV30 and J is TRBJ1-2, with D possibly being TRBD1 (5 bases). This CDR3 is built from 15 residues. The V end was cut by 4 bases, the J end by 4 bases, with 19 bases between. Germline V gene lookup returns CDR1 GTSNPN and CDR2 SVGIG (reference sequence). CDR3 coding DNA: TGTGCCTGGAAACCACCTGGGGCCGCCATCTATGGCTACACCTTC. This sequence encodes CAWKPPGAAIYGYTF. Based on the CDR3 plus reference TRBV30 and TRBJ1-2, the full variable domain is SQTIHQWPATLVQPVGSPLSLECTVEGTSNPNLYWYRQAAGRGLQLLFYSVGIGQISSEVPQNLSASRPQDRQFILSSKKLLLSDSGFYLCAWKPPGAAIYGYTFGSGTRLTVV.

This clonotype was seen at least ten times. The chain couples TRBV12-3 or TRBV12-4 to TRBJ2-3, with D tentatively TRBD1 or TRBD2 (7 bases each). This CDR3 has 15 amino acids. Trimming cost V 0 bases and J 6 bases, with 13 bases left between them. CDR3 region: CASSLAQGGGDTQYF. In DNA, the CDR3 is TGTGCCAGCAGTTTAGCCCAGGGGGGGGGTGATACGCAGTATTTT.

This clonotype was observed at least ten times. This chain uses TRBV3-1 with TRBJ2-1, with D uncertain. Germline loops: CDR1 LGHDT, CDR2 YNNKEL (reference sequence). The V and J ends lost 6 bases and 0 bases respectively, with 9 bases between them. This CDR3 comprises 14 residues. In DNA form, the CDR3 reads TGTGCCAGCAGAGCACGGAGCTCCTACAATGAGCAGTTCTTC. This sequence encodes CASRARSSYNEQFF.

In this sample, this clonotype turned up many times. The V gene is TRBV20-1, the J gene TRBJ1-1; no clear D. The CDR3 totals 12 residues. The ends were cut back, 2 bases at V and 7 bases at J, with 11 bases in the middle. Germline CDR1 reads DFQATT; CDR2 reads SNEGSKA (reference sequence). The CDR3 nucleotides are TGCAGTGCTAGAATCAGTGACTATGAAGCTTTCTTT. This translates into CSARISDYEAFF.

This clonotype turned up a few times. CDR3: CASSLMASDDSYEQYF. The CDR3 DNA reads TGTGCCAGCAGTTTAATGGCTAGCGATGACTCTTACGAGCAGTACTTC. The chain recombines TRBV12-3 or TRBV12-4 with TRBJ2-7; the D gene is possibly TRBD2 (6 bases). The CDR3 consists of 16 residues. Trimming shortened V by 2 bases and J by 4 bases, and 18 bases separated the two germline ends.

V and J are TRBV6-1 and TRBJ2-7, with 11 bases identical to TRBD2. The length of the CDR3 is 15 residues. Germline values: CDR1 MNHNS, CDR2 SASEGT. J lost 4 bases, V lost 3 bases, and 5 bases had no gene match. The CDR3 region is CASSEIAGGKYEQYF. The CDR3 DNA reads as TGTGCCAGCAGTGAGATAGCGGGAGGGAAATACGAGCAGTACTTC.

This clonotype was recorded many times. The genes are TRBV7-3 and TRBJ2-5; 8 positions match TRBD2. Trimming removed 6 bases from V and 5 bases from J; junction bases left unmatched: 8. CDR1 and CDR2 (germline): SGHTA, FQGTGA. The CDR3 extends over 14 amino acids. The CDR3 protein is CASSPSGGMETQYF. CDR3 nucleotides: TGTGCCAGCAGTCCAAGCGGGGGAATGGAGACCCAGTACTTC.

This clonotype was counted between two and nine times. The CDR3, as DNA: TGTGCCAGCAGGAACAGGGGGATCAACTATGGCTACACCTTC. Translated: CASRNRGINYGYTF. The V and J genes are TRBV28 and TRBJ1-2; the match to TRBD1 covers 8 bases. V dropped 6 bases and J dropped 2; count of bases not matched to a gene: 5. The CDR3 length is 14 residues. Germline CDR1 reads MDHEN; CDR2 reads SYDVKM.

This clonotype was seen once. The rearrangement joins TRBV13 to TRBJ2-7; 12 bases agree with TRBD1. CDR1 and CDR2 from the germline V gene are PRHDT and FYEKMQ (reference sequence). V shed 1 base, J shed 3 bases, and the junction held 4 bases outside the gene matches. The CDR3 is 16 residues long. The CDR3 loop reads CASSLDGTGGFYEQYF. The DNA for the CDR3 is TGTGCCAGCAGCTTAGACGGGACAGGGGGCTTCTACGAGCAGTACTTC.

In this sample, this clonotype turned up many times. The rearrangement uses TRBV2 and TRBJ1-6; D gene unclear. The V end lost 5 bases, the J end lost 5 bases, and 13 bases lay between the germline ends. The germline V gene encodes CDR1 SNHLY and CDR2 FYNNEI. This CDR3 is built from 15 residues. CDR3 amino acids: CASSQDGMNNSPLHF. The DNA for the CDR3 is TGTGCCAGCAGTCAGGACGGCATGAATAATTCACCCCTCCACTTT.

Many counts were recorded for this clonotype. The chain joins TRBV3-1 to TRBJ2-5; D is perhaps TRBD2 (7 bases). Trimming stripped 6 bases from V and 1 base from J, with 18 bases between. Germline V gene sequence: CDR1 LGHDT, CDR2 YNNKEL (reference sequence). The length of the CDR3 is 16 residues. The CDR3 bases are TGTGCCAGCAGATTTCTAGCGGCCAGGGGCCAAGAGACCCAGTACTTC. Translation gives CASRFLAARGQETQYF.